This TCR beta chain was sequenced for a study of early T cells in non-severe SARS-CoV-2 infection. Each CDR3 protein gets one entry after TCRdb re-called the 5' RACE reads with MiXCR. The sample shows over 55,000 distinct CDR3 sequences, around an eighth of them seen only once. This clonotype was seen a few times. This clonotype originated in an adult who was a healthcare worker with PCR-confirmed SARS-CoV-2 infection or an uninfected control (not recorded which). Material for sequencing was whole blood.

The CDR3: CASSQSPGDEQYF. The CDR3 nucleotides are TGTGCCAGCAGCCAATCACCCGGGGACGAGCAGTACTTC. The V call is TRBV16, the J call TRBJ2-7; possibly TRBD2 for D (5 bases). The germline V gene encodes CDR1 KGHSY and CDR2 FQNENV. V gave up 0 bases and J gave up 5 bases, with 8 bases separating them. This CDR3 is 13 amino acids long.